This T cell receptor beta chain was sequenced during a study of cytomegalovirus exposure and HLA in healthy donors. Broader study findings: High specificity and sensitivity for cytomegalovirus status were reported for the classifier. The authors enumerated over 150 TCR beta chains as linked to cytomegalovirus. A few of the chains that were CMV-associated were confirmed in vitro to be specific for CMV antigens.

Data came from immunoSEQ multiplex PCR; TCRdb stores just in-frame clones and leaves some out. The sample holds around 80,000 clones, approximately 96% seen once. A word on this clone: Its antigen remains unidentified.

The 120-subject validation cohort, separate from the roughly 670-subject first cohort, included the donors. The receptor was derived from a young woman in good health and CMV-seronegative. The material sequenced was PBMCs.

The CDR3 is CASSPGTNYGYTF. CDR3 coding DNA: TGTGCCAGCAGTCCCGGGACTAACTATGGCTACACCTTC. The V gene is TRBV14, the J gene TRBJ1-2; D remains unclear. CDR3 length: 13 residues. The V gene's germline CDR1 is SGHDN and CDR2 FVKESK. Trimming left V 6 bases short and J 0 bases short, with 8 bases between.